The 32 T cell receptor beta chains below all came from one sample that was sequenced in a study of cytomegalovirus exposure and HLA in healthy donors. With 60 Vbeta and 13 Jbeta primers, the PCR was carried out. Here immunoSEQ multiplex PCR was the method, and the copy in TCRdb shows in-frame clones only, minus some. Among some 98,000 clones listed, around 80% were seen once. Sequenced: PBMCs. These receptors all stem from a man in his forties or fifties in good health and CMV-seronegative.

This clone was counted a few times. This chain links TRBV7-2 with TRBJ1-6; 7 nucleotides line up with TRBD1. This CDR3 spans 15 amino acids. The ends lost 1 base at V and 11 bases at J; junction bases unmatched: 8. Germline values: CDR1 SGHTA, CDR2 FQGNSA. The CDR3 DNA reads as TGTGCCAGCAGCTTAGATCGGAGACAGGGTACACCCCTCCACTTT. Amino acid sequence: CASSLDRRQGTPLHF.

V is TRBV4-3 and J is TRBJ1-3; D may be TRBD1 (6 bases). V was shortened by 2 bases and J by 1 base, with 15 bases between the two germline ends. CDR1 is LGHNA and CDR2 is YSLEER in the germline V gene. CDR3 length: 17 residues. The CDR3 sequence is CASSQYHRVASGNTIYF. CDR3 bases: TGCGCCAGCAGCCAATACCACAGGGTAGCATCTGGAAACACCATATATTTT.

CDR3 sequence (DNA): TGCGCCAGCAGCCAAGACCTTCGGACAGGGAGAAGGTCACCCCTCCACTTT. Protein sequence: CASSQDLRTGRRSPLHF. This chain uses TRBV4-1 with TRBJ1-6, with 8 bases fitting TRBD1. The CDR3 has 17 amino acids. Germline V gives CDR1 MGHRA, CDR2 YSYEKL. Trimming took 0 bases from V and 10 from J; bases not matched to a gene: 11.

This clone was picked up one time. The V call is TRBV7-8, the J call TRBJ1-3, with TRBD1 matching 11 bases. In germline, CDR1 is SGHVS, CDR2 FQNEAQ. V was clipped by 5 bases and J by 0 bases; unmatched bases: 12. The CDR3 loop spans 19 amino acids. The DNA of the CDR3 is TGTGCCAGCAGCCCCCGGGGGACAGGGGGTCCCCGCTCTGGAAACACCATATATTTT. Its protein product is CASSPRGTGGPRSGNTIYF.

V is TRBV28 and J is TRBJ2-7; 9 nucleotides agree with TRBD2. The CDR3 has 18 amino acids. The J segment lost 0 bases and the V segment lost 3 bases, leaving 12 bases of the junction unmatched. Germline CDR1 MDHEN, CDR2 SYDVKM. The CDR3 spells CASSLEAGGHRSSYEQYF. CDR3 nucleotide sequence: TGTGCCAGCAGTTTGGAAGCGGGGGGCCATCGAAGCTCCTACGAGCAGTACTTC.

The chain combines TRBV5-4 with TRBJ2-3; tentatively, D is TRBD2 (6 bases). The ends were cut back, 3 bases at V and 2 bases at J, with 13 bases in the middle. The germline V gene encodes CDR1 SGHNT and CDR2 YYREEE (reference sequence). CDR3 length equals 15 residues. CDR3 in DNA: TGTGCCAGCAGCTCCGGGACTGAAACCACAGATACGCAGTATTTT. It specifies CASSSGTETTDTQYF.

This clone has only a few counts. J is TRBJ2-7 and V is TRBV29-1; 8 nucleotides match TRBD1. This CDR3 is built from 15 residues. Looked up from germline, CDR1 is SQVTM and CDR2 is ANQGSEA. V lost 0 bases, J lost 4 bases, and 8 bases stayed unmatched. The CDR3 is CSVEDLSGGLYEQYF. CDR3 nucleotide sequence: TGCAGCGTTGAAGATCTTTCAGGGGGCTTGTACGAGCAGTACTTC.

This chain links TRBV5-1 with TRBJ1-2; D possibly corresponds to TRBD1 (5 bases). V was shortened by 4 bases and J by 3 bases, with 10 bases between the two germline ends. Germline V CDR1 and CDR2: SGHRS, YFSETQ. There are 13 residues in the CDR3. CDR3: CASSVSGDYGYTF. The CDR3 DNA sequence: TGCGCCAGCAGCGTCTCGGGGGACTATGGCTACACCTTC.

This chain links TRBV6-5 with TRBJ2-5; 7 bases line up with TRBD1. V was pared by 5 bases and J by 3 bases, with 6 bases of the junction left unmatched. CDR3 length: 14 amino acids. Germline V CDR1 and CDR2: MNHEY, SVGAGI. The CDR3 DNA reads as TGTGCCAGCAGTCGCGACAGGGCAGAAGAGACCCAGTACTTC. It is translated as CASSRDRAEETQYF.

The chain couples TRBV7-2 to TRBJ2-3, with TRBD2 matching over 15 bases. From germline, CDR1 is SGHTA and CDR2 FQGNSA. J was trimmed by 4 bases and V by 1 base; bases with no gene match: 3. CDR3 length: 17 amino acids. CDR3 loop: CASSLGTSGGAADTQYF. The CDR3 bases are TGTGCCAGCAGCTTAGGGACTAGCGGGGGGGCCGCAGATACGCAGTATTTT. The whole variable domain, remainder taken from reference TRBV7-2 and TRBJ2-3, is GAGVSQSPSNKVTEKGKDVELRCDPISGHTALYWYRQSLGQGLEFLIYFQGNSAPDKSGLPSDRFSAERTGGSVSTLTIQRTQQEDSAVYLCASSLGTSGGAADTQYFGPGTRLTVL.

The gene calls are TRBV6-1 and TRBJ2-7; possibly TRBD2 for D (5 bases). The germline gives CDR1 MNHNS, CDR2 SASEGT. This CDR3 region has 11 residues. V was pared by 7 bases and J by 3 bases, with 7 bases between. CDR3: CASIRGYEQYF. CDR3 nucleotides: TGTGCCAGCATCCGGGGCTACGAGCAGTACTTC.

V and J are TRBV4-1 and TRBJ1-3; D is unclear. This CDR3 has 15 amino acids. The germline V and J ends were trimmed by 1 base and 0 bases, with 7 bases remaining between them. Germline-derived CDR1 and CDR2 are MGHRA and YSYEKL. The CDR3 coding sequence is TGCGCCAGCAGCCAAGTTGAGTACTCTGGAAACACCATATATTTT. It codes for CASSQVEYSGNTIYF.

This clone was observed once. The chain carries TRBV27 and TRBJ2-1; 12 bases fit TRBD2. V shed 8 bases and J 7 bases; nucleotides not matched to a gene: 9. CDR3 length: 15 residues. Per germline, CDR1 MNHEY and CDR2 SMNVEV (reference sequence). The CDR3 DNA sequence: TGTGCCAGCTCCTCCGGGACTAGCGGGCGTAATGAGCAGTTCTTC. Protein product: CASSSGTSGRNEQFF.

The chain employs TRBV27 and TRBJ2-7; possibly TRBD2 for D (6 bases). From germline, CDR1 is MNHEY and CDR2 SMNVEV (reference sequence). Trimming left V 3 bases short and J 2 bases short, with 11 bases between. The CDR3 length is 14 residues. Here the CDR3 reads CASSLGGRTYEQYF. The CDR3 nucleotides are TGTGCCAGCAGTTTGGGGGGTCGAACCTACGAGCAGTACTTC.

The genes are TRBV5-5 and TRBJ2-2, with TRBD2 as a possible D gene (5 bases). The germline gives CDR1 SGHKS, CDR2 YYEKEE (reference sequence). CDR3 length: 17 residues. V lost 1 base, J lost 0 bases, and 13 bases lay in between. DNA of the CDR3: TGTGCCAGCAGCTTGCTCTCTAGCCCGGCGAACACCGGGGAGCTGTTTTTT. Translation gives CASSLLSSPANTGELFF.

V gene TRBV11-2 combines with J gene TRBJ2-5; 9 positions match TRBD1. Per germline, CDR1 SGHAT and CDR2 FQNNGV. Trimming at V came to 1 base and at J to 4 bases, leaving 7 bases not matched to a gene. The CDR3 length is 16 residues. The CDR3 coding sequence is TGTGCCAGCAGCTTAGTGCCTGGGACAGGGTTAGAGACCCAGTACTTC. Encoded protein: CASSLVPGTGLETQYF. Filled out from reference TRBV11-2 and TRBJ2-5, the complete variable domain reads EAGVAQSPRYKIIEKRQSVAFWCNPISGHATLYWYQQILGQGPKLLIQFQNNGVVDDSQLPKDRFSAERLKGVDSTLKIQPAKLEDSAVYLCASSLVPGTGLETQYFGPGTRLLVL.

In this sample, this clone turned up a few times. The V and J genes are TRBV9 and TRBJ1-4; D is uncertain. Trimming shortened V by 0 bases and J by 0 bases, and 6 bases separated the two germline ends. The CDR3 covers 15 residues. Germline CDR1 reads SGDLS; CDR2 reads YYNGEE. The CDR3 loop is CASSVGRTTNEKLFF. CDR3 DNA: TGTGCCAGCAGCGTAGGGAGAACAACTAATGAAAAACTGTTTTTT.

The V call is TRBV7-9, the J call TRBJ2-7; TRBD2 is a possible D gene (6 bases). The V gene's germline CDR1 is SEHNR and CDR2 FQNEAQ (reference sequence). The V and J ends lost 5 bases and 0 bases respectively, with 14 bases between them. CDR3 length equals 15 residues. The CDR3 loop is CASSNRDSYSYEQYF. As DNA, the CDR3 is TGTGCCAGCAGCAACCGGGACTCATACTCCTACGAGCAGTACTTC.

The rearrangement uses TRBV7-9 and TRBJ2-2; 7 nucleotides align to TRBD2. The V segment lost 5 bases and the J segment 5 bases; nucleotides outside the gene matches: 8. The CDR3 sequence is 15 residues long. Germline values: CDR1 SEHNR, CDR2 FQNEAQ (reference sequence). CDR3 nucleotides: TGTGCCAGCAGCCGAGGACTAGGTGGGACCGGGGAGCTGTTTTTT. Its translation is CASSRGLGGTGELFF.

This clone was seen a few times. The chain combines TRBV6-6 with TRBJ1-2, with 7 bases lining up with TRBD1. This CDR3 has 13 amino acids. The V gene's germline CDR1 is MNHNY and CDR2 SVGAGI (reference sequence). Trimming removed 6 bases from V and 3 bases from J; junction bases left unmatched: 4. In nucleotides, the CDR3 is TGTGCCAGCAGAAGAGGGGGCGACTATGGCTACACCTTC. Protein product: CASRRGGDYGYTF.

The gene calls are TRBV6-4 and TRBJ2-1, with 14 bases aligning to TRBD2. From germline, CDR1 is MRHNA and CDR2 SNTAGT. The CDR3 is 15 residues long. V lost 6 bases to trimming and J lost 8 bases; unmatched junction nucleotides: 6. The CDR3: CASSYGTSGGHEQFF. DNA for the CDR3: TGTGCCAGCAGCTACGGGACTAGCGGGGGTCATGAGCAGTTCTTC.

The chain is built from TRBV4-1 and TRBJ2-1; 8 bases match TRBD1. Per the germline V gene, CDR1 is MGHRA and CDR2 is YSYEKL. There are 14 residues in the CDR3. Germline trimming cut 4 bases from V and 8 bases from J; bases unmatched to any gene: 7. The CDR3 sequence: CASSPRTGKDEQFF. The CDR3 region has the DNA TGCGCCAGCAGCCCTAGGACAGGGAAGGATGAGCAGTTCTTC.

The chain is built from TRBV5-6 and TRBJ1-4; TRBD1 is a possible D gene (6 bases). The CDR3 has 13 amino acids. Trimming took off 4 bases at V and 10 bases at J, with 14 bases between the two ends. Germline lookup yields CDR1 SGHDT and CDR2 YYEEEE. The CDR3 here is CASSLQGSGKLFF. The CDR3 DNA sequence: TGTGCCAGCAGCCTACAGGGATCAGGAAAACTGTTTTTT.

The chain's CDR3 is CASSPQGGDYNEQFF. In DNA, the CDR3 is TGTGCCAGCTCACCACAAGGGGGGGACTACAATGAGCAGTTCTTC. The chain recombines TRBV18 with TRBJ2-1; tentatively, D is TRBD2 (7 bases). Deletions cut 1 base from V and 3 bases from J, with 10 bases between. The CDR3 is 15 residues long. Germline CDR1 reads KGHSH; CDR2 reads LQKENI.

The chain has TRBV29-1 and TRBJ1-2, with D uncertain. Trimming left V 1 base short and J 2 bases short, with 8 bases between. Per the germline V gene, CDR1 is SQVTM and CDR2 is ANQGSEA. This CDR3 has 13 residues. CDR3 residues: CSVEGQSNYGYTF. The CDR3 nucleotides read TGCAGCGTTGAAGGCCAGTCGAACTATGGCTACACCTTC.

This sequence joins TRBV19 and TRBJ2-7, with 9 bases lining up with TRBD1. Looked up from germline, CDR1 is LNHDA and CDR2 is SQIVND (reference sequence). The CDR3 is made up of 14 amino acids. J was trimmed by 7 bases and V by 5 bases; bases with no gene match: 9. CDR3 sequence: CASSFWGQGGEQYF. Written as DNA, the CDR3 is TGTGCCAGTAGTTTTTGGGGACAGGGCGGAGAGCAGTACTTC.

This sequence joins TRBV2 and TRBJ2-3; 14 bases line up with TRBD2. The V gene's germline CDR1 is SNHLY and CDR2 FYNNEI. V was clipped by 6 bases and J by 4 bases; unmatched bases: 3. The CDR3 runs to 15 residues. CDR3 amino acids: CASRRLAGGADTQYF. The CDR3, as DNA: TGTGCCAGCAGGCGACTAGCGGGGGGGGCAGATACGCAGTATTTT.

This rearrangement joins TRBV7-9 to TRBJ1-2, with D possibly being TRBD1 (6 bases). Trimming shortened V by 5 bases and J by 5 bases, and 9 bases separated the two germline ends. The CDR3 spans 12 residues. The V gene's germline CDR1 is SEHNR and CDR2 FQNEAQ (reference sequence). In DNA form, the CDR3 reads TGTGCCAGCAGCCGGACAGATTATGGCTACACCTTC. This codes for CASSRTDYGYTF.

The CDR3 DNA sequence: TGTGCCAGCAGCTACGTCGGGGATCCCTACTTC. It specifies CASSYVGDPYF. The rearrangement joins TRBV7-2 to TRBJ2-7, with D possibly matching TRBD2 (5 bases). This CDR3 spans 11 amino acids. V was pared by 4 bases and J by 13 bases, with 14 bases between. The V gene's germline CDR1 is SGHTA and CDR2 FQGNSA.

This sequence joins TRBV6-1 and TRBJ2-7; TRBD1 agrees at 11 bases. V shed 10 bases, J shed 4 bases, and the junction held 6 bases outside the gene matches. The CDR3 covers 13 residues. Germline V gene data show CDR1 as MNHNS and CDR2 as SASEGT. The CDR3 coding sequence is TGTGCCATCCGGGACAGGGGGGGATACGAGCAGTACTTC. Its translation is CAIRDRGGYEQYF.

The chain recombines TRBV27 with TRBJ2-7; the D gene is possibly TRBD1 (6 bases). CDR1 and CDR2 (germline): MNHEY, SMNVEV (reference sequence). This CDR3 spans 13 amino acids. With 6 bases removed from V and 1 base from J, the gap between germline ends came to 10 bases. In nucleotides, the CDR3 is TGTGCCAGCAGGAACACAGGGTCCTACGAGCAGTACTTC. This codes for CASRNTGSYEQYF.

V usage is TRBV27 and J usage is TRBJ2-1, with 9 bases aligning to TRBD1. Germline loops: CDR1 MNHEY, CDR2 SMNVEV (reference sequence). The V and J ends lost 5 bases and 8 bases, in that order; junction bases with no gene match: 13. The length of the CDR3 is 16 residues. The CDR3 reads CASSTPGTGLGDEQFF. The CDR3 DNA reads as TGTGCCAGCAGTACGCCCGGGACAGGGCTTGGCGATGAGCAGTTCTTC.